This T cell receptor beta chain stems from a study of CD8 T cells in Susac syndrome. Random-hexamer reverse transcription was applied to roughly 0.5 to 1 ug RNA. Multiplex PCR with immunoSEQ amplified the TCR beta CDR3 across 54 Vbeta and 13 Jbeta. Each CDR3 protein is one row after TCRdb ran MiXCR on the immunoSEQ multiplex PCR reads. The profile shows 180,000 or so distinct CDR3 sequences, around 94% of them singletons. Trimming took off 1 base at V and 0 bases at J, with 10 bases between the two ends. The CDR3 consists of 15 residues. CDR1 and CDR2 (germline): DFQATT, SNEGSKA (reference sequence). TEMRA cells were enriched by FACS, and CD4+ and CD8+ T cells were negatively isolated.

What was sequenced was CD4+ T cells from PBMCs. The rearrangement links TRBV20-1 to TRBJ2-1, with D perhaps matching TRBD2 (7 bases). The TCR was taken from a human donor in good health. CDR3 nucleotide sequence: TGCAGTGCTAGAGGAGGGGGGGTCTCCTACAATGAGCAGTTCTTC. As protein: CSARGGGVSYNEQFF.